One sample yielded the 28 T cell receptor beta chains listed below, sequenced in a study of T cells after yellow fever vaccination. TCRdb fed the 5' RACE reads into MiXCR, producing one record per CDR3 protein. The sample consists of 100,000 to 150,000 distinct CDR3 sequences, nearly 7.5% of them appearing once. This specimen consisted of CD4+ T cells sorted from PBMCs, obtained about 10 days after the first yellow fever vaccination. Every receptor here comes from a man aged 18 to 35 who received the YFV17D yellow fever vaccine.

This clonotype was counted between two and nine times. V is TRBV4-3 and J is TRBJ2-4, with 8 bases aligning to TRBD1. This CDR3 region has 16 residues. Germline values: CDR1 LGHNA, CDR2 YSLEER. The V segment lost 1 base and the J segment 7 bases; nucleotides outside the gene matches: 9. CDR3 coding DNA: TGCGCCAGCAGCCAAGTGGTGAACAGGGGGATGAACATTCAGTACTTC. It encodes CASSQVVNRGMNIQYF.

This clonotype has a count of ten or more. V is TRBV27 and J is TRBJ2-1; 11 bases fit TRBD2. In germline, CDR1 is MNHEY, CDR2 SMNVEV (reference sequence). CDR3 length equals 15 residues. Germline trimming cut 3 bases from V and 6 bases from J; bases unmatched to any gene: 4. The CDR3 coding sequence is TGTGCCAGCAGTTTTGTACTAGCGGGGGTCAATGAGCAGTTCTTC. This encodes CASSFVLAGVNEQFF.

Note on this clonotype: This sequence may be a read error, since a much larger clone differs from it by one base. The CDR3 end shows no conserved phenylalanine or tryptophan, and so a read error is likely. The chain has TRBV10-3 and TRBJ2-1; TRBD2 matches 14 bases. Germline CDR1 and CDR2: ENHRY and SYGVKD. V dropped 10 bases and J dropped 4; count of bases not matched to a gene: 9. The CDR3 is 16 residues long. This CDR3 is CATVTSGGAGYNEQFY. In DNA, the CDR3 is TGTGCCACTGTGACTAGCGGGGGGGCGGGATACAATGAGCAGTTCTAC.

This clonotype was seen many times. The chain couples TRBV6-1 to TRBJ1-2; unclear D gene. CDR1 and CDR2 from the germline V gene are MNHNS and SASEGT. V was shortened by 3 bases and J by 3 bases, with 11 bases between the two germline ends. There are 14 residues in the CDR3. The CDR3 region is CASSEPGGYYGYTF. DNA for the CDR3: TGTGCCAGCAGTGAGCCCGGTGGATACTATGGCTACACCTTC.

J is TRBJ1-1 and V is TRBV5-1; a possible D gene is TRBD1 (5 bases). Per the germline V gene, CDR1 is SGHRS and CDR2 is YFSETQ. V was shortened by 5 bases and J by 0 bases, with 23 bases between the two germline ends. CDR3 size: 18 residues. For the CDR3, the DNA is TGCGCCAGCAGGTTCAGGGTCTCCTCCCCCATTCTGAACACTGAAGCTTTCTTT. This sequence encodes CASRFRVSSPILNTEAFF.

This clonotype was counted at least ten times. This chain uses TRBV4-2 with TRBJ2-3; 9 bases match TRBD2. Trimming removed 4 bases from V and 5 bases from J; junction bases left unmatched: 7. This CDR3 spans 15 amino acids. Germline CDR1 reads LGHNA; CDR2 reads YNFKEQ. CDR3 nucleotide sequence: TGTGCCAGCAGCCTCGGCGGGGGGGCCAGAGATACGCAGTATTTT. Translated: CASSLGGGARDTQYF.

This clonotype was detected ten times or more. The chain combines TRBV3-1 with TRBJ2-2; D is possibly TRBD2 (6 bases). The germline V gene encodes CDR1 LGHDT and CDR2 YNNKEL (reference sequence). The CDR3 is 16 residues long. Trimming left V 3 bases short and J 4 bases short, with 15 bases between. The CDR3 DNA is TGTGCCAGCAGCCATAGGTTGGGAGCGGGCACCGGGGAGCTGTTTTTT. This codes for CASSHRLGAGTGELFF. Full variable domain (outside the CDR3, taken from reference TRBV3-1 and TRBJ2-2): DTAVSQTPKYLVTQMGNDKSIKCEQNLGHDTMYWYKQDSKKFLKIMFSYNNKELIINETVPNRFSPKSPDKAHLNLHINSLELGDSAVYFCASSHRLGAGTGELFFGEGSRLTVL.

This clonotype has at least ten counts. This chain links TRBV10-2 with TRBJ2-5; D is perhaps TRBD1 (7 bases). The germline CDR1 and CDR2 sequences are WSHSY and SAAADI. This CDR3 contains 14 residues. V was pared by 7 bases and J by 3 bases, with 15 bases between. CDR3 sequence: CASTGSGGKETQYF. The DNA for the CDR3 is TGCGCCAGCACCGGATCAGGGGGGAAAGAGACCCAGTACTTC.

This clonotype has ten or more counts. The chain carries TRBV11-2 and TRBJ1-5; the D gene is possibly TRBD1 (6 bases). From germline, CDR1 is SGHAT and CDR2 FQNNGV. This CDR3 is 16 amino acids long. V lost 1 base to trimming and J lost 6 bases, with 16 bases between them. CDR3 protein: CASSLGRGGHGQPQHF. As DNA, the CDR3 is TGTGCCAGCAGCTTAGGCAGGGGAGGACACGGTCAGCCCCAGCATTTT.

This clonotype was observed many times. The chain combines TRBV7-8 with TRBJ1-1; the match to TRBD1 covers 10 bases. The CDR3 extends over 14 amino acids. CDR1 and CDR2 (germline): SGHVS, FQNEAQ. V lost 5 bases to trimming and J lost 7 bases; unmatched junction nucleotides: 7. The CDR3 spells CASSIRGTGDEAFF. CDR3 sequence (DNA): TGTGCCAGCAGCATTAGGGGGACAGGGGATGAAGCTTTCTTT. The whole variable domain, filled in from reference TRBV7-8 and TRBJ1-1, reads GAGVSQSPRYKVAKRGQDVALRCDPISGHVSLFWYQQALGQGPEFLTYFQNEAQLDKSGLPSDRFFAERPEGSVSTLKIQRTQQEDSAVYLCASSIRGTGDEAFFGQGTRLTVV.

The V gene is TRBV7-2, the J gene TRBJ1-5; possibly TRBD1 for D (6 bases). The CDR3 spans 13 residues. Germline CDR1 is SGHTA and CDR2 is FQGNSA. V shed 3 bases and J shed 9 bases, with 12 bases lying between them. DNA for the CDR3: TGTGCCAGCAGCTTCACACAGGGTGGGCCCCAGCATTTT. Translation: CASSFTQGGPQHF.

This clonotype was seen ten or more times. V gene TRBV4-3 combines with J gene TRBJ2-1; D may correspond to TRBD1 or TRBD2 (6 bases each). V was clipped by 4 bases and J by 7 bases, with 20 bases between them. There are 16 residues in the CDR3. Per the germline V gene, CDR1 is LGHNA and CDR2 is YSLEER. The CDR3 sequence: CASSPRGGMHVNEQFF. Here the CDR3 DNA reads TGCGCCAGCAGCCCCAGGGGAGGTATGCATGTTAATGAGCAGTTCTTC.

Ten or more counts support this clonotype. The CDR3 bases are TGTGCCATCAGTGCGACACAGGGCTCTATAGGTCAGCCCCAGCATTTT. Protein: CAISATQGSIGQPQHF. This chain connects TRBV10-3 to TRBJ1-5; possibly TRBD1 for D (6 bases). CDR1 ENHRY and CDR2 SYGVKD come from the germline V gene. The V end lost 4 bases, the J end lost 6 bases, and 19 bases lay between the germline ends. The CDR3 length is 16 residues.

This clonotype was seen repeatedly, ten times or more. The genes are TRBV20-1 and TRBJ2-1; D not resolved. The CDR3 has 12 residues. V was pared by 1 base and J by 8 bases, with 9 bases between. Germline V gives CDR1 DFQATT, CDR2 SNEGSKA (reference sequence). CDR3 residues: CSARGVEYEQFF. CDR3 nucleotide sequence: TGCAGTGCTAGAGGTGTGGAGTATGAGCAGTTCTTC.

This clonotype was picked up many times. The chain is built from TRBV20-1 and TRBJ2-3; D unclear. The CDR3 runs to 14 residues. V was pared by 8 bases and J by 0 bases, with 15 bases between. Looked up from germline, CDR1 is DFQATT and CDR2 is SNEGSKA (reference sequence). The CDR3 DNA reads TGCAGTCCGATTAGTGAAACTAGCACAGATACGCAGTATTTT. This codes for CSPISETSTDTQYF.

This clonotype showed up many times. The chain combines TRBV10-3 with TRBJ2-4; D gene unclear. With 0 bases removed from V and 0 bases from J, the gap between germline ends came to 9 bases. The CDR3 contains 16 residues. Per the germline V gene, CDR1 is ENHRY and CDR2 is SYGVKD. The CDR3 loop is CAISESGLLAKNIQYF. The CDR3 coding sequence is TGTGCCATCAGTGAGTCGGGCCTATTAGCCAAAAACATTCAGTACTTC.

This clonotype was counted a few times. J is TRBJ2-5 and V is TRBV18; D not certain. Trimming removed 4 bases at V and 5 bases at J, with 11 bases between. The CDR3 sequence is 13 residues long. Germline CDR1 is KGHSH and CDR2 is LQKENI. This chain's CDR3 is CASSLQAAETQYF. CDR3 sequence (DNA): TGTGCCAGCTCACTCCAGGCCGCGGAGACCCAGTACTTC.

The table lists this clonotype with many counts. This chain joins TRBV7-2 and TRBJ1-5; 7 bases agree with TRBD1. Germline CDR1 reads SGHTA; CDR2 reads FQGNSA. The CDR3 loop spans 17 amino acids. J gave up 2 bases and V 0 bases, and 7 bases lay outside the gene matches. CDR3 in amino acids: CASSLAGPGGGNQPQHF. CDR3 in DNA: TGTGCCAGCAGCTTAGCGGGTCCAGGGGGGGGCAATCAGCCCCAGCATTTT.

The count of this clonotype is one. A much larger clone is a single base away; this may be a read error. CDR3: CASSLAQPGITESFF. The CDR3 DNA reads as TGTGCCAGCAGCTTAGCCCAGCCCGGAATCACTGAATCTTTCTTT. J is TRBJ1-1 and V is TRBV7-9, with D hard to call. The CDR3 is 15 residues long. In germline, CDR1 is SEHNR, CDR2 FQNEAQ (reference sequence).

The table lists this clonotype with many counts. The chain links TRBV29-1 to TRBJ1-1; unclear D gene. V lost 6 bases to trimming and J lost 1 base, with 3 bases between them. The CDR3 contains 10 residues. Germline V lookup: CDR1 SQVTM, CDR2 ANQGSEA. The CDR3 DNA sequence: TGCAGCGTGCAGAACACTGAAGCTTTCTTT. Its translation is CSVQNTEAFF.

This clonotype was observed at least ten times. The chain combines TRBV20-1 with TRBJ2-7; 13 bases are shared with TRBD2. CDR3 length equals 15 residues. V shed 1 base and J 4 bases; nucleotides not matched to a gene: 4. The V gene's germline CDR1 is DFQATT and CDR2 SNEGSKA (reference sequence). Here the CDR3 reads CSARVPGLAGYEQYF. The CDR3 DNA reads TGCAGTGCTAGAGTTCCGGGACTAGCGGGGTACGAGCAGTACTTC.

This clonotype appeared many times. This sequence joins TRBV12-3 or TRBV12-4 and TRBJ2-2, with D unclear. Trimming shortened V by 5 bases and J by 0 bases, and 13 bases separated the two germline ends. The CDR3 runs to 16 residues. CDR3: CASSTAIVANTGELFF. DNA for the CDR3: TGTGCCAGCAGTACAGCGATAGTCGCGAACACCGGGGAGCTGTTTTTT.

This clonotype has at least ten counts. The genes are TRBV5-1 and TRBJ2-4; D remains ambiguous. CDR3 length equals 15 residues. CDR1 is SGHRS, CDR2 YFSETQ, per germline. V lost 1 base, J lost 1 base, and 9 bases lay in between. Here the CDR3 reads CASSLSAGAKNIQYF. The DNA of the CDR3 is TGCGCCAGCAGCTTGTCTGCTGGGGCCAAAAACATTCAGTACTTC.

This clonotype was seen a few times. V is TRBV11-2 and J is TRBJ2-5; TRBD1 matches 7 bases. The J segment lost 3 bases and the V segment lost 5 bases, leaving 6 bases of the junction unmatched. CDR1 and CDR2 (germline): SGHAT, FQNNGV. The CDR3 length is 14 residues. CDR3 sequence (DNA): TGTGCCAGCAGCCCCCGACAGGGTGAAGAGACCCAGTACTTC. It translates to CASSPRQGEETQYF.

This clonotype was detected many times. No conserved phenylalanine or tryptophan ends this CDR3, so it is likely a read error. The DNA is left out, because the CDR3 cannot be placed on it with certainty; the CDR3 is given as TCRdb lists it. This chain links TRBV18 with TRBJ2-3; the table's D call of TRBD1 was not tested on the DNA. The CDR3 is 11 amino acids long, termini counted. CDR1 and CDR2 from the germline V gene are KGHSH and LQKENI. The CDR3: CASSHDDRGKE.

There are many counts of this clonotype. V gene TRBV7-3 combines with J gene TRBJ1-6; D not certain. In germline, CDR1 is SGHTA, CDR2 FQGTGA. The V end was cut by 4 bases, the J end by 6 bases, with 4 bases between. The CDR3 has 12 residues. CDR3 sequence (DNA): TGTGCCAGCAGCTCCGGTAATTCACCCCTCCACTTT. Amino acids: CASSSGNSPLHF. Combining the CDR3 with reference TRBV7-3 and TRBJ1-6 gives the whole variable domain GAGVSQTPSNKVTEKGKYVELRCDPISGHTALYWYRQSLGQGPEFLIYFQGTGAADDSGLPNDRFFAVRPEGSVSTLKIQRTERGDSAVYLCASSSGNSPLHFGNGTRLTVT.

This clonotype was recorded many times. The CDR3: CASSVDPRGGGDTQYF. For the CDR3, the DNA is TGTGCCAGCAGCGTAGATCCGCGGGGGGGCGGAGATACGCAGTATTTT. The rearrangement links TRBV9 to TRBJ2-3, with 9 bases that match TRBD2. CDR3 size: 16 residues. Germline CDR1 is SGDLS and CDR2 is YYNGEE. J gave up 5 bases and V 0 bases, and 7 bases lay outside the gene matches.

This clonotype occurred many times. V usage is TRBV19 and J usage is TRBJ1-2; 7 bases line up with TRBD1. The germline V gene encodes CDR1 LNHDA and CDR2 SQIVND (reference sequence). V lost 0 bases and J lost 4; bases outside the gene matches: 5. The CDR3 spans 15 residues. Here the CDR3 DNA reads TGTGCCAGTAGTATAGATCGAGGACAGGCCTATGGCTACACCTTC. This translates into CASSIDRGQAYGYTF.